This is a list of T cell receptor beta chains from one sample in a study of shared clonotypes between healthy human individuals. Here immunoSEQ multiplex PCR was the method, and the copy in TCRdb shows in-frame clones only, minus some. Of around 700,000 clones in the sample, 92% are singletons; the top ten hold about a quarter. Material: naive CD8+ T cells sorted from blood. The receptors come from a man in his thirties or forties in good health. The CDR3 runs from the conserved cysteine through the conserved F or W. Each record gives: D gene, V gene, clone size, J gene, CDR3 length, CDR3 DNA, CDR3 protein. D genes are given only for firm matches. Not every row has a clone size; where given, it reads once, few, many or a size class.

TRBD1	TRBV13	.	TRBJ1-1	13	TGTGCCAGCAGCTCGACAGGGAGCACTGAAGCTTTCTTT	CASSSTGSTEAFF
.	TRBV27	.	TRBJ2-7	13	TGTGTCAGCAGTTTTAAGGGGAGCTACGAGCAGTACTTC	CVSSFKGSYEQYF
TRBD2	TRBV4-1	.	TRBJ2-7	16	TGCGCCAGCAGCCAAGCCAGCGGGGGGATCTCCTACGAGCAGTACTTC	CASSQASGGISYEQYF
TRBD1	TRBV28	.	TRBJ1-5	17	TGTGCCAGCAGGTTAGGGCTCGGCACAGGGGGACGTCAGCCCCAGCATTTT	CASRLGLGTGGRQPQHF
.	TRBV7-9	many	TRBJ1-5	14	TGTGCCAGCAGCTCCGACCGAGGCAATCAGCCCCAGCATTTT	CASSSDRGNQPQHF
.	TRBV27	.	TRBJ2-5	11	TGTGCCAGCAGAGTAGGGTGGTTCCAGTACTTC	CASRVGWFQYF
TRBD1	TRBV27	.	TRBJ2-5	15	TGTGCCAGCACCGCCAGGACAGGGCCCCAAGAGACCCAGTACTTC	CASTARTGPQETQYF
.	TRBV2	.	TRBJ2-1	13	TGTGCCAGCAGAGGTCCCCTTTCCGATGAGCAGTTCTTC	CASRGPLSDEQFF
.	TRBV5-6	.	TRBJ1-2	13	TGTGCCAGCAGCTTGGCGGGGCGAGATGGCTACACCTTC	CASSLAGRDGYTF
.	TRBV19	.	TRBJ2-1	16	TGTGCCAGTAATACTGAAGACTCGAGCTCCTACAATGAGCAGTTCTTC	CASNTEDSSSYNEQFF
.	TRBV4-1	.	TRBJ1-4	12	TGCGCCAGCAGCCAGGCGGGGAAAGGACTGTTTTTT	CASSQAGKGLFF
TRBD1	TRBV7-2	.	TRBJ1-5	17	TGTGCCAGCAGCTTATTTGCTCGGACAGGGCCGGATCAGCCCCAGCATTTT	CASSLFARTGPDQPQHF
TRBD2	TRBV14	.	TRBJ2-5	15	TGTGCCAGCAGCCAAGAGGGGGGGGACCAAGAGACCCAGTACTTC	CASSQEGGDQETQYF
TRBD1	TRBV15	.	TRBJ2-7	16	TGTGCCACCAGCAGAGATTCGGGACAGGCGTTCTACGAGCAGTACTTC	CATSRDSGQAFYEQYF
TRBD2	TRBV28	.	TRBJ2-7	14	TGTGCCAGCAGTTTAGGGACTAGCGGCTACGAGCAGTACTTC	CASSLGTSGYEQYF
TRBD1	TRBV13	.	TRBJ2-3	17	TGTGCCAGCAGCTTAGGCCTAGGGACAGCTAGCACAGATACGCAGTATTTT	CASSLGLGTASTDTQYF